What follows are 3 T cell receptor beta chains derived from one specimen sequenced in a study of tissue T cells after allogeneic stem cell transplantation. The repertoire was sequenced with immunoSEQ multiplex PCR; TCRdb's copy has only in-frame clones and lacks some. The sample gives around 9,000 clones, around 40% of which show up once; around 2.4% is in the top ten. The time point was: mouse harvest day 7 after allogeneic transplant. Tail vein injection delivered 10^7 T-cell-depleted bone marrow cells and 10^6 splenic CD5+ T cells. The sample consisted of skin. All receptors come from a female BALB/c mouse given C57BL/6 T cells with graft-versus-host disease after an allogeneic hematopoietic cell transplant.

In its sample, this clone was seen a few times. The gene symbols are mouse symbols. This chain's CDR3 is CASSLGQGGYEQYF. Incomplete CDR3 DNA: TGTGCCAGCAGTCTGGGACAGGGGGGCTATGAACAGTAC. This rearrangement joins TRBV26 to TRBJ2-7; 10 bases agree with TRBD1. The read ends 1 residue shy of where the CDR3 ends; the end is completed using the germline J gene. The germline gives CDR1 KGHPV, CDR2 FQNQEV (reference sequence). Trimming removed 2 bases from V and 3 bases from J; junction bases left unmatched: 1. This CDR3 contains 14 residues.

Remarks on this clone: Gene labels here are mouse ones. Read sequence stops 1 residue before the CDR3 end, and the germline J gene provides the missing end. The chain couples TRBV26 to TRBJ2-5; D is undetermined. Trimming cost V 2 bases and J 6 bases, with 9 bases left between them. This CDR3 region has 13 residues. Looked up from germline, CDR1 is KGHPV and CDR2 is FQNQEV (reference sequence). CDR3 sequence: CASSLIGGDTQYF. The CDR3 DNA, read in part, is TGTGCCAGCAGTCTGATTGGTGGGGACACCCAGTAC.

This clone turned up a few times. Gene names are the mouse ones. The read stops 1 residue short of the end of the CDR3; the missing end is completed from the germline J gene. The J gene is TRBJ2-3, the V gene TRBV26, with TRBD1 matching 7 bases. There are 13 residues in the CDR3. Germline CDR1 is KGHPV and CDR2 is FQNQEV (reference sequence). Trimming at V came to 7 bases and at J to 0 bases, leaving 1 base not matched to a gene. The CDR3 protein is CASKQGSAETLYF. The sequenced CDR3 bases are TGTGCCAGCAAACAGGGGAGTGCAGAAACGCTGTAT.